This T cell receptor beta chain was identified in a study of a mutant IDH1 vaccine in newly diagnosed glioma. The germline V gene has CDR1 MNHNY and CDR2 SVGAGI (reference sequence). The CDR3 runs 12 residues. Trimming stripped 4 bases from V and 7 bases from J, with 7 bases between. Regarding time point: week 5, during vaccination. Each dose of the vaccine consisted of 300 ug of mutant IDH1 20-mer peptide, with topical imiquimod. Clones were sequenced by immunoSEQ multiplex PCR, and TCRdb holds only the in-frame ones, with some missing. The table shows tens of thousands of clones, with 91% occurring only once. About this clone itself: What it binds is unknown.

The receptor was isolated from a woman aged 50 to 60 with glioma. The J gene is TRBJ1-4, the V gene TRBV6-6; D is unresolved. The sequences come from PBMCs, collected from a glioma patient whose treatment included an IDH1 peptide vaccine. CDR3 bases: TGTGCCAGCAGTTCGGGTCTTGAAAAACTGTTTTTT. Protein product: CASSSGLEKLFF.